One sample yielded the 20 T cell receptor beta chains listed below, sequenced in a study of cytomegalovirus exposure and HLA in healthy donors. Profiling relied on immunoSEQ multiplex PCR, and the TCRdb table lists in-frame clones only, not all of them. The data show about 200,000 clones, 88% seen once. Sequenced input: PBMCs. The source of these receptors is a woman between 18 and 29 years old in good health and CMV-seronegative.

This sequence joins TRBV7-3 and TRBJ2-6, with a possible D match to TRBD2 (6 bases). The germline V gene has CDR1 SGHTA and CDR2 FQGTGA. V lost 5 bases and J lost 1, with 18 bases in between. The CDR3 has 18 residues. CDR3 protein: CASSTPGRTRSGANVLTF. DNA for the CDR3: TGTGCCAGCAGCACCCCCGGGAGAACGAGATCTGGGGCCAACGTCCTGACTTTC.

This clone was picked up a small number of times. The J gene is TRBJ1-5, the V gene TRBV2, with a tentative D call TRBD1 (5 bases). V lost 7 bases, J lost 7 bases, and 14 bases lay in between. Germline CDR1 and CDR2: SNHLY and FYNNEI. The CDR3 totals 13 residues. The CDR3 DNA reads TGTGCCAGCACCGAACGGGGGTCACAGCCCCAGCATTTT. Translation gives CASTERGSQPQHF.

The chain joins TRBV7-6 to TRBJ2-7; 8 bases agree with TRBD1. The V segment lost 4 bases and the J segment 4 bases; nucleotides outside the gene matches: 9. This CDR3 has 15 residues. Germline assignment: CDR1 SGHVS and CDR2 FNYEAQ. The CDR3 here is CASSSRQGQDYEQYF. The CDR3 region has the DNA TGTGCCAGCAGCTCACGACAGGGGCAGGATTACGAGCAGTACTTC.

The chain is built from TRBV27 and TRBJ2-7; 7 bases are a match to TRBD2. The CDR3 length is 14 residues. With V trimmed by 2 bases and J by 7 bases, 8 bases remained unmatched. Germline loops: CDR1 MNHEY, CDR2 SMNVEV (reference sequence). CDR3 nucleotide sequence: TGTGCCAGCAGTTTAGTGGGAGGGCCGGGGGAGCAGTACTTC. Protein sequence: CASSLVGGPGEQYF.

This clone was counted a few times. CDR3 region: CASARIHEGYTF. The CDR3 DNA follows: TGTGCCAGCGCGCGGATACATGAGGGCTACACCTTC. The chain has TRBV6-5 and TRBJ1-2, with no clear D. CDR1 is MNHEY and CDR2 is SVGAGI in the germline V gene. Trimming stripped 8 bases from V and 8 bases from J, with 15 bases between. This CDR3 is 12 amino acids long.

This clone came up once. The rearrangement uses TRBV5-5 and TRBJ2-7, with 13 bases aligning to TRBD2. The CDR3 consists of 16 residues. The ends lost 4 bases at V and 3 bases at J; junction bases unmatched: 7. CDR1 and CDR2 (germline): SGHKS, YYEKEE (reference sequence). CDR3 DNA: TGTGCCAGCAGCGCCGGACTAGCGGGAGAGGTCTACGAGCAGTACTTC. It specifies CASSAGLAGEVYEQYF.

V usage is TRBV6-5 and J usage is TRBJ2-7; the match to TRBD1 covers 9 bases. Germline V gene data show CDR1 as MNHEY and CDR2 as SVGAGI. The CDR3 runs to 15 residues. Trimming removed 4 bases from V and 3 bases from J; junction bases left unmatched: 7. The CDR3 loop is CASSSHRGLNYEQYF. In DNA form, the CDR3 reads TGTGCCAGCAGTTCCCACAGGGGGCTCAACTACGAGCAGTACTTC.

This chain uses TRBV5-1 with TRBJ1-5; the D is unclear. The CDR3 extends over 13 amino acids. In germline, CDR1 is SGHRS, CDR2 YFSETQ. With 2 bases removed from V and 8 bases from J, the gap between germline ends came to 11 bases. CDR3 nucleotides: TGCGCCAGCAGCTTACTCCACGGGGAGCCCCAGCATTTT. Its translation is CASSLLHGEPQHF.

The J gene is TRBJ2-5, the V gene TRBV10-3; no definite D call. CDR1 and CDR2 (germline): ENHRY, SYGVKD. The CDR3 covers 12 residues. V gave up 3 bases and J gave up 0 bases, with 2 bases separating them. The chain's CDR3 is CAISDYQETQYF. The CDR3 DNA reads as TGTGCCATCAGTGACTACCAAGAGACCCAGTACTTC.

This chain joins TRBV6-5 and TRBJ1-2; the match to TRBD1 covers 8 bases. The CDR3 is 14 amino acids. The J segment lost 7 bases and the V segment lost 7 bases, leaving 11 bases of the junction unmatched. CDR1 and CDR2 from the germline V gene are MNHEY and SVGAGI. The CDR3 protein is CASKRDRSLFGYTF. As DNA, the CDR3 is TGTGCCAGCAAAAGGGACAGGTCCCTTTTTGGCTACACCTTC.

The genes are TRBV30 and TRBJ1-5; the match to TRBD1 covers 11 bases. Germline loops: CDR1 GTSNPN, CDR2 SVGIG (reference sequence). There are 15 residues in the CDR3. V shed 2 bases, J shed 7 bases, and the junction held 7 bases outside the gene matches. CDR3 loop: CAWSTGTGGVQPQHF. As DNA, the CDR3 is TGTGCCTGGAGTACAGGGACAGGGGGGGTCCAGCCCCAGCATTTT.

The V call is TRBV9, the J call TRBJ2-6; 7 positions match TRBD1. The V gene's germline CDR1 is SGDLS and CDR2 YYNGEE. The V and J ends lost 3 bases and 4 bases, in that order; junction bases with no gene match: 4. The CDR3 runs to 15 residues. The CDR3 DNA sequence: TGTGCCAGCAGCGCCGACAGGGTAGGGGCCAACGTCCTGACTTTC. Translating it yields CASSADRVGANVLTF.

This chain connects TRBV19 to TRBJ1-2; the match to TRBD1 covers 7 bases. This CDR3 comprises 14 residues. The V gene end was trimmed by 3 bases and the J gene end by 2 bases; junction bases not matched to a gene: 3. In germline, CDR1 is LNHDA, CDR2 SQIVND (reference sequence). The CDR3 here is CASSIGTVNYGYTF. DNA of the CDR3: TGTGCCAGTAGTATCGGGACAGTCAACTATGGCTACACCTTC.

This rearrangement joins TRBV7-2 to TRBJ2-7, with D perhaps TRBD2 (5 bases). V shed 1 base and J shed 4 bases, with 11 bases lying between them. The germline CDR1 and CDR2 sequences are SGHTA and FQGNSA. The CDR3 extends over 14 amino acids. This CDR3 reads CASSLESGMYEQYF. The DNA for the CDR3 is TGTGCCAGCAGCTTAGAGTCGGGGATGTACGAGCAGTACTTC.

This chain links TRBV11-3 with TRBJ2-7; a weak D match, TRBD1 (6 bases). Germline V gives CDR1 SGHNT, CDR2 YENEEA. V was cut by 2 bases and J by 1 base, with 24 bases left in between. The CDR3 extends over 19 amino acids. CDR3 amino acids: CASSLLWVPIRQASYEQYF. The CDR3, as DNA: TGTGCCAGCAGCTTACTCTGGGTCCCCATACGACAGGCATCCTACGAGCAGTACTTC.

In DNA, the CDR3 is TGTGCCAGCAGTTCCGCCCTGACCGGGGCAGATACGCAGTATTTT. This codes for CASSSALTGADTQYF. This rearrangement joins TRBV27 to TRBJ2-3, with TRBD2 as a possible D gene (5 bases). CDR1 and CDR2 (germline): MNHEY, SMNVEV (reference sequence). V was pared by 4 bases and J by 4 bases, with 15 bases between. The CDR3 length is 15 residues.

J is TRBJ2-5 and V is TRBV15; 7 nucleotides align to TRBD1. J was trimmed by 0 bases and V by 4 bases; bases with no gene match: 5. The CDR3 length is 15 residues. Germline CDR1 reads LNHNV; CDR2 reads YYDKDF (reference sequence). In DNA, the CDR3 is TGTGCCACCAGCACTGGGGACAGAAACCAAGAGACCCAGTACTTC. As protein: CATSTGDRNQETQYF.

This clone was recorded once. This sequence joins TRBV7-2 and TRBJ1-2, with TRBD1 matching over 11 bases. The trim removed 4 bases at V and 8 bases at J, leaving 6 bases unmatched. Germline CDR1 SGHTA, CDR2 FQGNSA. This CDR3 region has 14 residues. The CDR3 DNA reads as TGTGCCAGCAGCTCGAGGACAGGGGGCGTCGGCTACACCTTC. This sequence encodes CASSSRTGGVGYTF.

The genes are TRBV30 and TRBJ1-1, with a tentative D call TRBD1 (5 bases). This CDR3 is 15 amino acids long. V gave up 0 bases and J gave up 4 bases, with 15 bases separating them. Germline V lookup: CDR1 GTSNPN, CDR2 SVGIG (reference sequence). Written as DNA, the CDR3 is TGTGCCTGGAGTGTCGGTCGCTCCGGGGGCACTGAAGCTTTCTTT. This gives the protein CAWSVGRSGGTEAFF.

This sequence joins TRBV11-2 and TRBJ1-2, with 9 bases matching TRBD1. The CDR3 extends over 15 amino acids. V shed 3 bases, J shed 7 bases, and the junction held 9 bases outside the gene matches. Germline V gene sequence: CDR1 SGHAT, CDR2 FQNNGV. CDR3 residues: CASSFNIDRGIGYTF. For the CDR3, the DNA is TGTGCCAGCAGCTTCAACATTGACAGGGGGATTGGCTACACCTTC.